What follows are 7 T cell receptor beta chains derived from one specimen sequenced in a study of T cells in women clearing cervical HPV infection. Sequencing used immunoSEQ multiplex PCR; TCRdb keeps in-frame clones, though not all of them. The ten top clones account for roughly 2.8%, within a sample of tens of thousands of clones. The specimen sequenced was blood buffy coat. The receptors shown here come from a woman aged 18-69 years with a cervical HPV16 infection that either progressed to CIN3+ or cleared (not recorded which).

Remarks on this clone: Sequencing ends 3 residues short of the CDR3 end; the germline J gene provides the rest. The chain uses TRBV6-2 or TRBV6-3 and TRBJ2-4; 10 positions agree with TRBD1. The CDR3 loop spans 13 amino acids. The germline V gene has CDR1 MNHEY and CDR2 SVGEGT. The CDR3 loop is CASRTGTGDGQYF. CDR3 DNA (partial): TGTGCCAGCAGGACGGGGACAGGGGATGGT.

Of note for this clone: Read data end 3 residues before the CDR3 end; the end is taken from the germline J gene. The chain uses TRBV20-1 and TRBJ2-3; 8 nucleotides match TRBD2. This CDR3 contains 13 residues. The trim removed 4 bases at V and 4 bases at J, leaving 4 bases unmatched. Looked up from germline, CDR1 is DFQATT and CDR2 is SNEGSKA (reference sequence). This CDR3 is CSAIGGAPDTQYF. The sequenced CDR3 bases are TGCAGTGCTATCGGGGGGGCCCCAGATACG.

Comments on this clone: With the read ending 3 residues before the CDR3 end, the germline J gene is used to fill in that end. The chain recombines TRBV12-5 with TRBJ2-2, with D unclear. Germline loops: CDR1 LGHNT, CDR2 FRNRAP. The CDR3 extends over 16 amino acids. With 0 bases removed from V and 0 bases from J, the gap between germline ends came to 8 bases. The covered CDR3 bases are TGTGCTAGTGGTTTGGTAGGGTCCACGAACACCGGGGAG. Protein product: CASGLVGSTNTGE. The whole CDR3 protein reads CASGLVGSTNTGELFF.

With respect to this clone: The CDR3 end falls 3 residues outside the read, so it is completed with the germline J gene. This chain uses TRBV7-8 with TRBJ2-5, with 8 bases that match TRBD2. Trimming at V came to 4 bases and at J to 5 bases, leaving 15 bases not matched to a gene. Germline-derived CDR1 and CDR2 are SGHVS and FQNEAQ. This CDR3 comprises 17 residues. The sequenced CDR3 bases are TGTGCCAGCAGCTACCGGGGTTCGGGGGGGGCAGGGGAGACC. Translation gives CASSYRGSGGAGET. In full, the CDR3 is CASSYRGSGGAGETQYF.

Comments on this clone: The read ends 3 residues before the CDR3 terminus; that terminus is restored from the germline J gene. The chain joins TRBV20-1 to TRBJ2-5; TRBD2 aligns across 8 bases. With 3 bases clipped from V and 3 bases from J, the junction kept 3 bases outside the gene matches. CDR1 is DFQATT and CDR2 is SNEGSKA in the germline V gene (reference sequence). The CDR3 extends over 13 amino acids. The part of the CDR3 DNA that was read is TGCAGTGCTAGCGGGGGGGGAAAAGAGACC. It translates to CSASGGGKET. The whole CDR3 sequence reads CSASGGGKETQYF.

Notes on this clone: Read data end 3 residues before the CDR3 end; the end is taken from the germline J gene. The chain links TRBV2 to TRBJ1-6; D is unresolved. This CDR3 comprises 16 residues. Trimming shortened V by 2 bases and J by 5 bases, and 13 bases separated the two germline ends. The V gene's germline CDR1 is SNHLY and CDR2 FYNNEI. The CDR3 protein is CASSELGHANNSPLHF. CDR3 DNA, as far as it was read: TGTGCCAGCAGTGAACTTGGGCACGCGAATAATTCACCC. Filled out from reference TRBV2 and TRBJ1-6, the complete variable domain reads EPEVTQTPSHQVTQMGQEVILRCVPISNHLYFYWYRQILGQKVEFLVSFYNNEISEKSEIFDDQFSVERPDGSNFTLKIRSTKLEDSAMYFCASSELGHANNSPLHFGNGTRLTVT.

As for this clone: The missing CDR3 end, 3 residues past where the read stops, is filled in from the germline J gene. The chain combines TRBV19 with TRBJ1-6, with 7 bases identical to TRBD1. The CDR3 totals 16 residues. The junction had 4 bases not matched to a gene; V was cut back by 5 bases and J by 0 bases. CDR1 is LNHDA, CDR2 SQIVND, per germline (reference sequence). The covered CDR3 bases are TGTGCCAGTAGTTACTCAGGGGGCTCCTATAATTCACCC. Its protein is CASSYSGGSYNSP. The CDR3, in full, reads CASSYSGGSYNSPLHF.